Below, 19 T cell receptor beta chains from the same sample are listed, as sequenced in a study of blood T cell repertoires in COVID-19. Some clones are missing from TCRdb's copy, which holds only in-frame ones; the method was immunoSEQ multiplex PCR. The sample lists around 150,000 clones, approximately 90% occurring once. Sequences were obtained from peripheral blood. Source of these receptors: a man in his late teens or twenties with acute or convalescent COVID-19.

The gene calls are TRBV9 and TRBJ1-2; 9 bases fit TRBD1. V was pared by 5 bases and J by 5 bases, with 7 bases of the junction left unmatched. The CDR3 length is 14 residues. Per germline, CDR1 SGDLS and CDR2 YYNGEE. As DNA, the CDR3 is TGTGCCAGCAGTACAGGGGGCCTTTCTTATGGCTACACCTTC. It yields the protein CASSTGGLSYGYTF.

This clone turned up a few times. The rearrangement joins TRBV7-2 to TRBJ2-1; 11 bases are shared with TRBD2. The CDR3 is 17 amino acids. Trimming cost V 5 bases and J 4 bases; bases outside gene matches: 10. Per the germline V gene, CDR1 is SGHTA and CDR2 is FQGNSA. CDR3 loop: CASSNSGTSGLYNEQFF. The CDR3 DNA sequence: TGTGCCAGCAGCAATTCCGGGACTAGCGGATTATACAATGAGCAGTTCTTC. Full variable domain (missing parts from reference TRBV7-2 and TRBJ2-1): GAGVSQSPSNKVTEKGKDVELRCDPISGHTALYWYRQSLGQGLEFLIYFQGNSAPDKSGLPSDRFSAERTGGSVSTLTIQRTQQEDSAVYLCASSNSGTSGLYNEQFFGPGTRLTVL.

V usage is TRBV20-1 and J usage is TRBJ2-7, with TRBD2 as a possible D gene (5 bases). The CDR3 sequence is 11 residues long. In germline, CDR1 is DFQATT, CDR2 SNEGSKA (reference sequence). V dropped 4 bases and J dropped 4 bases, with 8 bases sitting between them. The CDR3 reads CSAKTNYEQYF. Written as DNA, the CDR3 is TGCAGTGCTAAGACTAATTACGAGCAGTACTTC.

As to this clone: At the DNA level, this CDR3 is encoded by other sequences in the same sample as well. The chain joins TRBV7-9 to TRBJ1-4; TRBD1 matches at 7 bases. The germline V gene encodes CDR1 SEHNR and CDR2 FQNEAQ (reference sequence). Trimming at V came to 4 bases and at J to 4 bases, leaving 3 bases not matched to a gene. This CDR3 is built from 14 residues. The CDR3 spells CASSSGQYNEKLFF. The CDR3 coding sequence is TGTGCCAGCAGCTCGGGACAGTATAATGAAAAACTGTTTTTT.

The rearrangement joins TRBV5-1 to TRBJ2-6; a possible D gene is TRBD2 (5 bases). V was trimmed by 8 bases and J by 2 bases, leaving 11 bases between them. CDR3 length: 14 residues. Germline-derived CDR1 and CDR2 are SGHRS and YFSETQ. The CDR3 region is CASSPGTGANVLTF. The DNA for the CDR3 is TGCGCCAGTTCGCCCGGGACTGGGGCCAACGTCCTGACTTTC. Drawing the rest from reference TRBV5-1 and TRBJ2-6, the complete variable domain is KAGVTQTPRYLIKTRGQQVTLSCSPISGHRSVSWYQQTPGQGLQFLFEYFSETQRNKGNFPGRFSGRQFSNSRSEMNVSTLELGDSALYLCASSPGTGANVLTFGAGSRLTVL.

The V gene is TRBV5-1, the J gene TRBJ1-1; possible D gene TRBD1, 5 bases. V was trimmed by 1 base and J by 4 bases, leaving 11 bases between them. CDR1 and CDR2 (germline): SGHRS, YFSETQ. CDR3 length: 14 amino acids. The CDR3, as DNA: TGCGCCAGCAGCTTGAGGGGAACCCTCACTGAAGCTTTCTTT. Translated: CASSLRGTLTEAFF.

The rearrangement uses TRBV5-1 and TRBJ2-3, with TRBD1 matching 7 bases. V gave up 0 bases and J gave up 5 bases; unmatched junction bases: 15. The CDR3 runs 18 residues. Germline V CDR1 and CDR2: SGHRS, YFSETQ. The CDR3 DNA follows: TGCGCCAGCAGCTTGGGAGGGACAGCTCATTGGGGAGAAGATACGCAGTATTTT. It specifies CASSLGGTAHWGEDTQYF.

The chain combines TRBV24-1 with TRBJ2-1, with TRBD1 identical over 11 bases. CDR3 length equals 16 residues. With 3 bases clipped from V and 4 bases from J, the junction kept 4 bases outside the gene matches. Germline CDR1 reads KGHDR; CDR2 reads SFDVKD. The CDR3 spells CATSDTGTGGYNEQFF. CDR3 DNA sequence: TGTGCCACCAGTGATACCGGGACAGGGGGTTACAATGAGCAGTTCTTC.

The rearrangement uses TRBV18 and TRBJ1-2; D is possibly TRBD1 (5 bases). The V and J ends lost 1 base and 2 bases respectively, with 11 bases between them. The CDR3 extends over 15 amino acids. The V gene's germline CDR1 is KGHSH and CDR2 LQKENI. In nucleotides, the CDR3 is TGTGCCAGCTCACCACTCCGTGACAGCAACTATGGCTACACCTTC. Its translation: CASSPLRDSNYGYTF.

The chain employs TRBV5-4 and TRBJ1-2, with D unresolved. The CDR3 totals 13 residues. Looked up from germline, CDR1 is SGHNT and CDR2 is YYREEE (reference sequence). Trimming removed 5 bases from V and 1 base from J, with 9 bases in between. The CDR3 nucleotides are TGTGCCAGCAGAATAGAAAGTAACTATGGCTACACCTTC. Encoded protein: CASRIESNYGYTF.

The CDR3: CASSHPWTSGRQGNEQFF. The CDR3 bases are TGTGCCAGCAGTCACCCCTGGACTAGCGGGAGACAGGGGAATGAGCAGTTCTTC. The genes are TRBV27 and TRBJ2-1; 13 positions match TRBD2. Looked up from germline, CDR1 is MNHEY and CDR2 is SMNVEV (reference sequence). The CDR3 is made up of 18 amino acids. V lost 5 bases and J lost 7; bases outside the gene matches: 14.

The CDR3: CASSQADLRQGARGYTF. Written as DNA, the CDR3 is TGTGCCAGCAGCCAAGCCGACCTGAGGCAGGGGGCGCGTGGCTACACCTTC. The V gene is TRBV14, the J gene TRBJ1-2; 8 bases line up with TRBD1. The V and J ends lost 1 base and 7 bases, in that order; junction bases with no gene match: 14. The V gene's germline CDR1 is SGHDN and CDR2 FVKESK. The CDR3 runs to 17 residues. Drawing the rest from reference TRBV14 and TRBJ1-2, the complete variable domain is EAGVTQFPSHSVIEKGQTVTLRCDPISGHDNLYWYRRVMGKEIKFLLHFVKESKQDESGMPNNRFLAERTGGTYSTLKVQPAELEDSGVYFCASSQADLRQGARGYTFGSGTRLTVV.

CDR3 in amino acids: CASSPRQTTGELFF. CDR3 nucleotides: TGTGCCAGCAGCCCACGACAGACTACCGGGGAGCTGTTTTTT. The rearrangement links TRBV9 to TRBJ2-2; D perhaps matches TRBD1 (5 bases). V lost 4 bases and J 5 bases, leaving 12 bases between the germline ends. Germline-derived CDR1 and CDR2 are SGDLS and YYNGEE. The CDR3 covers 14 residues. Full variable domain (missing parts from reference TRBV9 and TRBJ2-2): DSGVTQTPKHLITATGQRVTLRCSPRSGDLSVYWYQQSLDQGLQFLIQYYNGEERAKGNILERFSAQQFPDLHSELNLSSLELGDSALYFCASSPRQTTGELFFGEGSRLTVL.

The V gene is TRBV7-9, the J gene TRBJ1-2, with D perhaps matching TRBD1 (6 bases). V was cut by 2 bases and J by 3 bases, with 7 bases left in between. CDR1 is SEHNR, CDR2 FQNEAQ, per germline (reference sequence). CDR3 length: 13 residues. CDR3 protein: CASSLSGDYGYTF. CDR3 nucleotide sequence: TGTGCCAGCAGCTTATCAGGGGACTATGGCTACACCTTC.

The chain combines TRBV9 with TRBJ1-2, with D possibly being TRBD1 (6 bases). CDR1 is SGDLS and CDR2 is YYNGEE in the germline V gene. The length of the CDR3 is 15 residues. Trimming removed 0 bases from V and 1 base from J, with 10 bases in between. CDR3 amino acids: CASSVVADSNYGYTF. The CDR3 DNA reads as TGTGCCAGCAGCGTAGTTGCGGACAGTAACTATGGCTACACCTTC.

J is TRBJ1-1 and V is TRBV5-4, with 7 bases matching TRBD1. Germline lookup yields CDR1 SGHNT and CDR2 YYREEE (reference sequence). The CDR3 spans 15 residues. After removal of 3 bases from V and 0 bases from J, the junction contained 5 bases not matched to a gene. CDR3 coding DNA: TGTGCCAGCAGCTCCCAGGGGGGAGTGAACACTGAAGCTTTCTTT. Its translation: CASSSQGGVNTEAFF.

V usage is TRBV5-1 and J usage is TRBJ1-6, with 8 bases aligning to TRBD1. V trimming: 3 bases; J trimming: 9 bases; junction bases outside the gene matches: 5. Germline CDR1 SGHRS, CDR2 YFSETQ. The CDR3 has 14 residues. The CDR3 sequence: CASSSDRESSPLHF. The CDR3 region has the DNA TGCGCCAGCAGCTCGGACAGGGAAAGTTCACCCCTCCACTTT.

The V gene is TRBV7-9, the J gene TRBJ1-1, with a tentative D call TRBD1 (6 bases). V was trimmed by 2 bases and J by 4 bases, leaving 11 bases between them. CDR3 size: 14 residues. The germline V gene has CDR1 SEHNR and CDR2 FQNEAQ (reference sequence). The CDR3 nucleotides are TGTGCCAGCAGCTTACTACAGGGATTCACTGAAGCTTTCTTT. It codes for CASSLLQGFTEAFF.

The V gene is TRBV19, the J gene TRBJ1-2, with 7 bases lining up with TRBD1. Germline assignment: CDR1 LNHDA and CDR2 SQIVND (reference sequence). The CDR3 has 17 amino acids. V gave up 5 bases and J gave up 6 bases; unmatched junction bases: 18. The CDR3: CASSPWTGGRPVDGYTF. In DNA, the CDR3 is TGTGCCAGTAGTCCATGGACAGGCGGACGGCCCGTCGATGGCTACACCTTC.